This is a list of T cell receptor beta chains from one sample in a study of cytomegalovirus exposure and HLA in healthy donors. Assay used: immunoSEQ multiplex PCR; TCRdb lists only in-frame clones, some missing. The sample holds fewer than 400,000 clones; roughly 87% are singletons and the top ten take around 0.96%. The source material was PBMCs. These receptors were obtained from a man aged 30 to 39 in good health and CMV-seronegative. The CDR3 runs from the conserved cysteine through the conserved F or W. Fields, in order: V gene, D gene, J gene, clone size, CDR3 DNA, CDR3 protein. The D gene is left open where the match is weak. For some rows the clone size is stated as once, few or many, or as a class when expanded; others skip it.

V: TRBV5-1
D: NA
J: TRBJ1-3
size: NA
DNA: TGCGCCAGCAGCCTCGGGACACTTGGAAACACCATATATTTT
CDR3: CASSLGTLGNTIYF

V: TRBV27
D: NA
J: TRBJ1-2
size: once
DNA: TGTGCCAGCAGTTTGGCCGTGAGGGAACCCTATGGCTACACCTTC
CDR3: CASSLAVREPYGYTF

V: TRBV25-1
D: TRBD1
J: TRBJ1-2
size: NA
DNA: TGTGCCAGCAGTGAATATGCTCCCGGGACAGGGTCCGGCTACACCTTC
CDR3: CASSEYAPGTGSGYTF

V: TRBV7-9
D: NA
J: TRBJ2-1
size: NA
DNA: TGTGCCAGCAGCTTAATTCCCCCAGGGCATGAGCAGTTCTTC
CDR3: CASSLIPPGHEQFF

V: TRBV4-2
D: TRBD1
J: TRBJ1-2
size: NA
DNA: TGTGCCAGCAGCCAAGATACGGCCTCTGTGAGGGGGCGTTATGGCTACACCTTC
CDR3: CASSQDTASVRGRYGYTF

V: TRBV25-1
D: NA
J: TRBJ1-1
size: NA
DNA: TGTGCCTCTCACCCGGGAGGGCTTACTGAAGCTTTCTTT
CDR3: CASHPGGLTEAFF

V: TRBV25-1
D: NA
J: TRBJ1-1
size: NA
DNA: TGTGCCAGCAGTGCAAGACAGGTTTCGGCAGACACTGAAGCTTTCTTT
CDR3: CASSARQVSADTEAFF

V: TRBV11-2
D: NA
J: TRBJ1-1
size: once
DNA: TGTGCCAGCAGCTGGTCGGGGTTTTCGAACACTGAAGCTTTCTTT
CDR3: CASSWSGFSNTEAFF

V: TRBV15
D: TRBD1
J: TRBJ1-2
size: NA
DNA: TGTGCCACCAGCAGAGATACAGGGGGCAAGTATGGCTACACCTTC
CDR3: CATSRDTGGKYGYTF

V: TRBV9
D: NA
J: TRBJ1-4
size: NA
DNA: TGTGCCAGCGCAAAGGAAACAGGTTATAATGAAAAACTGTTTTTT
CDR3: CASAKETGYNEKLFF

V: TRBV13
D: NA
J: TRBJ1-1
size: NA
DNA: TGTGCCAGCAGCTTAACGGTGGGAGCGGTGAACACTGAAGCTTTCTTT
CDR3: CASSLTVGAVNTEAFF

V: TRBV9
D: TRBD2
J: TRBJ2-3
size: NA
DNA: TGTGCCAGCAGCGTACTAGCGGGGGAGCGCACAGATACGCAGTATTTT
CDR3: CASSVLAGERTDTQYF

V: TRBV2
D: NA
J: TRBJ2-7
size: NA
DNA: TGTGCCAGCAGTGCACACGACAGCTACGAGCAGTACTTC
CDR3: CASSAHDSYEQYF

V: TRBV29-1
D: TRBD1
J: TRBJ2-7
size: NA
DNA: TGCAGCGTTGAAAGACAGGGACCCTACGAGCAGTACTTC
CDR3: CSVERQGPYEQYF

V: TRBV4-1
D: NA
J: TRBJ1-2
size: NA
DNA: TGCGCCAGCAGCCAAGATCAGGGCGGTTCTAACTATGGCTACACCTTC
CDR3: CASSQDQGGSNYGYTF

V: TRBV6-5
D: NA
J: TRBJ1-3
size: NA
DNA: TGTGCCAGCAGTTACTCCGGGTTCGCGACGAGAAACACCATATATTTT
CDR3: CASSYSGFATRNTIYF

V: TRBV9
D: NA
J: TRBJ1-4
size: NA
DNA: TGTGCCAGCAGCGTAAGGGAGTATAATGAAAAACTGTTTTTT
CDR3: CASSVREYNEKLFF

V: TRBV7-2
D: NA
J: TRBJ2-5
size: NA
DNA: TGTGCCAGCAGCCTCCCGCTAGTTTACGAGACCCAGTACTTC
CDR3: CASSLPLVYETQYF

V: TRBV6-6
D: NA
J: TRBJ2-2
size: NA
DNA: TGTGCCAGCAGTCAGGAGAGGGCAACGAACACCGGGGAGCTGTTTTTT
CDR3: CASSQERATNTGELFF

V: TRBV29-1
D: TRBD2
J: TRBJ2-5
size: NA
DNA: TGCAGCGCCTCTCCCTTAAAGCGGGGGGCCGTAGAGACCCAGTACTTC
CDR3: CSASPLKRGAVETQYF

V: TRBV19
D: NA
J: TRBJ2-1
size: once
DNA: TGTGCCAGTAGTATTCAGGGATACACCTACAATGAGCAGTTCTTC
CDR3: CASSIQGYTYNEQFF

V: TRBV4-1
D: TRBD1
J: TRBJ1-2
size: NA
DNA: TGCGCCAGCAGCCAAGTCAGGACAGGGATTGTCGTGAAAGGCTACACCTTC
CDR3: CASSQVRTGIVVKGYTF

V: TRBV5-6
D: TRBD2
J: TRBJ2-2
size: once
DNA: TGTGCCAGCAGCTCCGGGCTAGCGGGGTATGCGAACACCGGGGAGCTGTTTTTT
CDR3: CASSSGLAGYANTGELFF

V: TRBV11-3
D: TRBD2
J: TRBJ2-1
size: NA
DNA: TGTGCCAGCAGCTCTACTAGCGGGGGTTTCAATGAGCAGTTCTTC
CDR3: CASSSTSGGFNEQFF

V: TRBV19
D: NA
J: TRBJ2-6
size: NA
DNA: TGTGCCAGTAGCGTAGGGCACGAGGGCTCGGCCAACGTCCTGACTTTC
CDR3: CASSVGHEGSANVLTF

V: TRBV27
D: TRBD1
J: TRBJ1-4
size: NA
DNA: TGTGCCAGCAAAGAAAAGGGACAGGGGAATGAAAAACTGTTTTTT
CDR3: CASKEKGQGNEKLFF

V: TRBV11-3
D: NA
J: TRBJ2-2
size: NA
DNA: TGTGCCAGCAGCTGGGGGACTGGTGAAGCCGGGGAGCTGTTTTTT
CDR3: CASSWGTGEAGELFF

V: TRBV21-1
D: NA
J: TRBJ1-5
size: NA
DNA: TGTGCCAGCAGCATCCAGGGAGGAAATCAGCCCCAGCATTTT
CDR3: CASSIQGGNQPQHF

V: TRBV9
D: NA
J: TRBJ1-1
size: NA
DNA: TGTGCCAGCAGCGTAGACGGCACTGAAGCTTTCTTT
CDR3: CASSVDGTEAFF

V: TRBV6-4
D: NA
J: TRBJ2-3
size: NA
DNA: TGTGCCAGCAGTGAAGAAGGGGGCACAGATACGCAGTATTTT
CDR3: CASSEEGGTDTQYF

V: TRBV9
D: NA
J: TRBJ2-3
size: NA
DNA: TGTGCCAGCAGCGCTCCTGAGGTGCGGGGGCCAGATACGCAGTATTTT
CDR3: CASSAPEVRGPDTQYF

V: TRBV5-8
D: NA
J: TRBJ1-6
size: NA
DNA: TGTGCCAGCAGCTTTTACACATCTTCACCCCTCCACTTT
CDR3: CASSFYTSSPLHF

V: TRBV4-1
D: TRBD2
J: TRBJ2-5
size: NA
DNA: TGCGCCAGCGCGGGAGGTCAAGAGACCCAGTACTTC
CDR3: CASAGGQETQYF

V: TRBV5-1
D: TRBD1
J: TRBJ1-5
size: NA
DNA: TGCGCCAGCAGCCCCCCCGCCTTTCCAAGGACAGGGAGGAACAATCAGCCCCAGCATTTT
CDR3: CASSPPAFPRTGRNNQPQHF

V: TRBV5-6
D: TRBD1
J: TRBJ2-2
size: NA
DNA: TGTGCCAGCAGCTCTGGGACAGGGGGTATCGGGGAGCTGTTTTTT
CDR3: CASSSGTGGIGELFF

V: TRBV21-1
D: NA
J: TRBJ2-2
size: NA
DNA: TGTGCCAGCGTCAAACGCCGACAGAAAACTACCGGGGAGCTGTTTTTT
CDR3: CASVKRRQKTTGELFF

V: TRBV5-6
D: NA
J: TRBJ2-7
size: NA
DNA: TGTGCCAGCTCCACCGGGGACTACGAGCAGTACTTC
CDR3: CASSTGDYEQYF

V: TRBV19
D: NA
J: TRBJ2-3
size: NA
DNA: TGTGCCAGTAGTATGGGGCAGGACACAGATACGCAGTATTTT
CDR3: CASSMGQDTDTQYF

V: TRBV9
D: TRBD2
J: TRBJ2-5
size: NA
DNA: TGTGCCAGCAGCGTAGTGGCTAGCGGGGGGGCCGCGGAGACCCAGTACTTC
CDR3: CASSVVASGGAAETQYF

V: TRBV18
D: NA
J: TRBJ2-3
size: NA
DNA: TGTGCCAGCTCACCCCCCGGGGCAGATACGCAGTATTTT
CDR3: CASSPPGADTQYF

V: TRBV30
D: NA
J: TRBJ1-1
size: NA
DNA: TGTGCCTGGAGTGTACGACAGGACACTGAAGCTTTCTTT
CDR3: CAWSVRQDTEAFF

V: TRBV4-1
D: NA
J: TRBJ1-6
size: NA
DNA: TGCGCCAGCAGCCAGGAACAGGGAATAGTTTCACCCCTCCACTTT
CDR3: CASSQEQGIVSPLHF

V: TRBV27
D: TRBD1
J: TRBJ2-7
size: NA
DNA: TGTGCCAGCAGTCCCCATACAGGGGGCTACGAGCAGTACTTC
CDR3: CASSPHTGGYEQYF

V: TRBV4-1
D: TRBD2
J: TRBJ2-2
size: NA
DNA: TGCGCCAGCAGCCAAGAACCCCTAGCGGGGGTGAACGGGGAGCTGTTTTTT
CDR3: CASSQEPLAGVNGELFF

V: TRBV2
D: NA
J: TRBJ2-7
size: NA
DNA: TGTGCCAGCAGTGACAATAGCTACGAGCAGTACTTC
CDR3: CASSDNSYEQYF

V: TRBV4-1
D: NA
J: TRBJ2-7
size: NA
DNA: TGCGCCAGCAGCCAAGATCCCCCAGCAGGTTCGAGCTCCTACGAGCAGTACTTC
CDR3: CASSQDPPAGSSSYEQYF